Listed here is a single T cell receptor beta chain. In this sample, this clonotype turned up a few times. The antigen this receptor binds is unknown. No much larger clone exists at a distance of one base, and base qualities are not known. The CDR3, from cysteine to phenylalanine, totals 22 residues. The only DNA kept is the CDR3, 66 bases in frame from the first base. The V end gives up 1 base and the J end 0 bases, leaving 19 bases in the junction not matched to a gene. CDR1 is given as LGHNA and CDR2 as YNFKEQ, both from the germline V gene. This specimen belongs to a study of naive and memory T cell subsets (dated by TCRdb to between 2016 and 2019). For the wider study: In the figure summarizing the skin biopsy and whole blood samples, 10 or so blood donors, 7 tuberculin skin test biopsies and 3 saline control biopsies were reported. Usually PCR2 was run as a SYBR Green qPCR and stopped at a set threshold, although low-input samples could use end-point PCR (around 6 cycles) instead.

A robust, sensitive protocol for the amplification, sequencing and analysis of TCRs was described in the study, in which 3' ligation of a UMI-containing oligonucleotide to TCR cDNA was used. For whole blood analysis, 2.5 ml of peripheral blood was collected from healthy adult volunteers into Tempus tubes, and RNA was extracted following the manufacturer's instructions. Total RNA was used without cell sorting and was treated with RQ1 DNase before reverse transcription, with a target input of about 1 to 1,100 ng. To check how robust the pipeline was in samples where T cells make up a minority population, libraries were built from skin biopsies and whole blood. On the study overall, not on this receptor specifically: The RNA-based method was acknowledged as potentially sensitive to TCR transcript changes with T cell activation and differentiation.

The library was made by 5' RACE. The ligated cDNA was amplified in four rounds of PCR with nested alpha and beta constant region primers together with the SP2 primer. For the blood and skin samples, reverse transcription of TCR RNA was done with SuperScript IV along with alpha and beta constant region primers. Using T4 RNA ligase 1, an oligonucleotide carrying both the Illumina SP2 primer and a UMI was ligated onto the 3' end of the cDNA. The 12-nucleotide UMI consisted of two random hexamers with an eight-base spacer between the hexamers to prevent hairpin formation. From the second PCR onward, the TCR alpha and beta chain libraries were handled separately, and dual indexing was used for multiplexing. After pooling, the indexed libraries were analyzed by capillary electrophoresis and sequenced on either an Illumina MiSeq or NextSeq. PhiX DNA at about 4.5-7% was spiked into libraries to increase base diversity and improve cluster recognition. Processing in the source paper ran as follows. Demultiplexor took UMIs from read 2, joined the UMIs to the TCR sequence from read 1, and separated reads according to sample indices. Decombinator identified V and J genes and V-J junctions, assigning each TCR a five-part identifier including V and J deletions. Collapsinator relied on UMIs to correct both sequencing errors and PCR amplification heterogeneity, producing a UMI-based abundance for each TCR. CDR3Translator turned identifiers into nucleotide sequence, translated that sequence into amino acids, and pulled out CDR3 regions based on terminal motifs. After normalization to the amount of input RNA, the error-corrected alpha and beta TCR counts from blood and from skin were compared. Using fastp trimming at Q25 and MiXCR clonotype assembly, TCRdb reanalyzed the public sequencing data and kept in-frame beta chains. Records with the same CDR3 protein are collapsed into one entry carrying the most frequent genes and DNA. These V and J calls rely on TCRdb rather than the paper's analysis. In all, the sample holds approximately 30,000 distinct CDR3 sequences, and approximately 15% of those were seen once. The ten largest clones represent roughly 2.5% of the sample.

The TCR was taken from a female donor in good health. The V and J genes are TRBV4-2 and TRBJ1-1; TRBD1 agrees with 11 junctional bases. The sequenced DNA is TGTGCCAGCAGCCAAGTTCCCCCCTTTGGACAGGGGGCTCTTTACATGAACACTGAAGCTTTCTTT. Translation gives CASSQVPPFGQGALYMNTEAFF.